The 26 T cell receptor beta chains listed next were all sequenced from one sample in a study of cytomegalovirus exposure and HLA in healthy donors. The assay was immunoSEQ multiplex PCR, and TCRdb's table has in-frame clones only and misses some. This sample has around 160,000 clones, with about 90% found just once. Source material: PBMCs. Receptors were obtained from a woman aged 18 to 35 in good health and CMV-seropositive.

This clone has a handful of counts. V and J are TRBV18 and TRBJ1-1; D unclear. Germline CDR1 reads KGHSH; CDR2 reads LQKENI. V was cut by 6 bases and J by 1 base, with 9 bases left in between. The CDR3 sequence is 13 residues long. In nucleotides, the CDR3 is TGTGCCAGCTCTCGAGGAACGAACACTGAAGCTTTCTTT. It is translated as CASSRGTNTEAFF.

DNA for the CDR3: TGTGCCAGCAGCTTACCCAACAGGAACACTGAAGCTTTCTTT. Protein sequence: CASSLPNRNTEAFF. V and J are TRBV5-4 and TRBJ1-1, with D uncertain. The CDR3 extends over 14 amino acids. The germline V and J ends were trimmed by 2 bases and 1 base, with 9 bases remaining between them. CDR1 is SGHNT and CDR2 is YYREEE in the germline V gene (reference sequence).

The genes are TRBV5-1 and TRBJ2-2, with D uncertain. Per germline, CDR1 SGHRS and CDR2 YFSETQ. The CDR3 contains 14 residues. V lost 3 bases, J lost 3 bases, and 9 bases lay in between. The DNA of the CDR3 is TGCGCCAGCAGCTCTAGAGAGGACACCGGGGAGCTGTTTTTT. Amino acids: CASSSREDTGELFF.

J is TRBJ2-1 and V is TRBV6-5; 9 nucleotides agree with TRBD2. Per the germline V gene, CDR1 is MNHEY and CDR2 is SVGAGI. The CDR3 sequence is 15 residues long. Losses at the gene ends were 3 bases for V and 4 bases for J; bases not matched to a gene: 4. The chain's CDR3 is CASSYQTSGYNEQFF. Here the CDR3 DNA reads TGTGCCAGCAGTTATCAGACTAGCGGATACAATGAGCAGTTCTTC.

The genes are TRBV7-9 and TRBJ2-7; TRBD1 aligns across 9 bases. Losses at the gene ends were 5 bases for V and 1 base for J; bases not matched to a gene: 6. CDR1 is SEHNR, CDR2 FQNEAQ, per germline (reference sequence). CDR3 length: 15 amino acids. The CDR3 is CASSGEGQGSYEQYF. CDR3 DNA sequence: TGTGCCAGCAGCGGAGAGGGACAGGGATCCTACGAGCAGTACTTC.

The sample holds a few counts of this clone. The chain is built from TRBV6-1 and TRBJ1-4; D is possibly TRBD1 (5 bases). Trimming took off 0 bases at V and 3 bases at J, with 11 bases between the two ends. CDR1 is MNHNS and CDR2 is SASEGT in the germline V gene. The CDR3 is 16 residues long. The CDR3 loop reads CASSEADGAPNEKLFF. CDR3 in DNA: TGTGCCAGCAGTGAAGCAGATGGGGCTCCTAATGAAAAACTGTTTTTT.

This clone was observed a single time. J is TRBJ1-2 and V is TRBV19; 7 bases are shared with TRBD1. This CDR3 spans 13 amino acids. The V segment lost 5 bases and the J segment 8 bases; nucleotides outside the gene matches: 8. Germline CDR1 reads LNHDA; CDR2 reads SQIVND (reference sequence). This CDR3 reads CASSPRQGSGYTF. CDR3 nucleotide sequence: TGTGCCAGTAGTCCCCGACAGGGAAGCGGCTACACCTTC.

With regard to this clone: Other DNA sequences in this specimen translate into the identical CDR3. The V gene is TRBV27, the J gene TRBJ2-3, with D hard to call. Germline V lookup: CDR1 MNHEY, CDR2 SMNVEV (reference sequence). The CDR3 extends over 14 amino acids. V shed 2 bases and J shed 0 bases, with 6 bases lying between them. CDR3 sequence (DNA): TGTGCCAGCAGTTTAGAACTAAGCACAGATACGCAGTATTTT. Protein sequence: CASSLELSTDTQYF.

V gene TRBV1 combines with J gene TRBJ2-2; the listed D gene, TRBD2, was not tested against the DNA. TRBV1 is termed a pseudogene. The CDR3 contains 17 residues. CDR3 in amino acids: CTSSHTTQREGRRELFF. The DNA for the CDR3 is TGCACCAGCAGCCACACGACTCAGCGGGAGGGCCGCCGGGAGCTGTTTTTT.

This sequence joins TRBV5-1 and TRBJ2-3; TRBD1 matches 7 bases. Germline CDR1 and CDR2: SGHRS and YFSETQ. The CDR3 extends over 18 amino acids. V was pared by 4 bases and J by 0 bases, with 14 bases of the junction left unmatched. The CDR3 nucleotides read TGCGCCAGCAGCGTGTACCCGAACAGGGGTACTAGCACAGATACGCAGTATTTT. Its translation: CASSVYPNRGTSTDTQYF.

V usage is TRBV18 and J usage is TRBJ2-1, with 10 bases identical to TRBD2. The CDR3 has 17 amino acids. Germline CDR1 and CDR2: KGHSH and LQKENI. The V and J ends lost 1 base and 7 bases, in that order; junction bases with no gene match: 10. CDR3 in amino acids: CASSPLPGTSVMNEQFF. The DNA for the CDR3 is TGTGCCAGCTCACCACTCCCCGGGACTAGCGTAATGAATGAGCAGTTCTTC.

The V gene is TRBV10-3, the J gene TRBJ2-1, with 7 nucleotides matching TRBD2. This CDR3 region has 15 residues. V was clipped by 3 bases and J by 4 bases; unmatched bases: 6. Germline loops: CDR1 ENHRY, CDR2 SYGVKD. The CDR3 sequence: CAISEEAGLYNEQFF. In DNA form, the CDR3 reads TGTGCCATCAGTGAAGAAGCGGGACTATACAATGAGCAGTTCTTC.

This chain connects TRBV28 to TRBJ2-1; 11 bases are shared with TRBD2. V gave up 7 bases and J gave up 3 bases; unmatched junction bases: 8. The CDR3 contains 16 residues. Per the germline V gene, CDR1 is MDHEN and CDR2 is SYDVKM. In DNA form, the CDR3 reads TGTGCCAGCACAAACTTAGCGGGGGGGAGCTACAATGAGCAGTTCTTC. Translated: CASTNLAGGSYNEQFF.

The chain carries TRBV18 and TRBJ1-4, with TRBD1 matching 7 bases. CDR1 and CDR2 (germline): KGHSH, LQKENI. The V gene end was trimmed by 0 bases and the J gene end by 5 bases; junction bases not matched to a gene: 3. This CDR3 has 15 residues. CDR3 bases: TGTGCCAGCTCACCACCGGGACAGCGGAATGAAAAACTGTTTTTT. Protein: CASSPPGQRNEKLFF.

The CDR3 DNA is TGTGCCAGCACCGATCCTCAGGGCCCCCGCGAGCAGTTCTTC. Translated: CASTDPQGPREQFF. The chain links TRBV25-1 to TRBJ2-1, with D maybe TRBD1 (5 bases). Trimming took off 7 bases at V and 10 bases at J, with 20 bases between the two ends. The CDR3 covers 14 residues. Per germline, CDR1 MGHDK and CDR2 SYGVNS.

The V and J genes are TRBV6-1 and TRBJ1-5; 10 nucleotides match TRBD1. CDR1 is MNHNS, CDR2 SASEGT, per germline. V lost 5 bases, J lost 9 bases, and 10 bases stayed unmatched. The CDR3 spans 15 residues. The CDR3, as DNA: TGTGCCAGCAGTCCCGTCCGGGACAGGGGATCGCCCCAGCATTTT. Its translation is CASSPVRDRGSPQHF.

The chain joins TRBV10-2 to TRBJ2-7; a possible D gene is TRBD1 (5 bases). Germline assignment: CDR1 WSHSY and CDR2 SAAADI. This CDR3 region has 13 residues. Trimming shortened V by 3 bases and J by 2 bases, and 8 bases separated the two germline ends. The CDR3 DNA is TGCGCCAGCAGTGAAACAGGCACCTACGAGCAGTACTTC. Amino acids: CASSETGTYEQYF.

This sequence joins TRBV6-5 and TRBJ1-1; the match to TRBD1 covers 9 bases. CDR1 is MNHEY and CDR2 is SVGAGI in the germline V gene. The CDR3 length is 16 residues. The junction had 9 bases not matched to a gene; V was cut back by 4 bases and J by 3 bases. CDR3 coding DNA: TGTGCCAGCAGTTTGAGACAGGGGGGAATGGACACTGAAGCTTTCTTT. Protein: CASSLRQGGMDTEAFF.

The chain combines TRBV28 with TRBJ2-7; 13 nucleotides line up with TRBD2. This CDR3 contains 15 residues. Germline-derived CDR1 and CDR2 are MDHEN and SYDVKM. The J segment lost 6 bases and the V segment lost 5 bases, leaving 7 bases of the junction unmatched. Here the CDR3 reads CASSPGLAGPSEQYF. As DNA, the CDR3 is TGTGCCAGCAGTCCGGGACTAGCGGGGCCCTCCGAGCAGTACTTC.

The chain joins TRBV7-9 to TRBJ1-6, with D uncertain. Trimming took off 1 base at V and 0 bases at J, with 7 bases between the two ends. The CDR3 is made up of 16 amino acids. Germline V gene sequence: CDR1 SEHNR, CDR2 FQNEAQ (reference sequence). This CDR3 is CASSLGSGSYNSPLHF. The CDR3 DNA sequence: TGTGCCAGCAGCTTAGGTTCGGGCTCCTATAATTCACCCCTCCACTTT.

The chain is built from TRBV28 and TRBJ1-5; TRBD1 matches at 7 bases. This CDR3 contains 17 residues. V shed 4 bases and J 0 bases; nucleotides not matched to a gene: 9. The V gene's germline CDR1 is MDHEN and CDR2 SYDVKM. This CDR3 is CASSSHRDRYSNQPQHF. The CDR3 DNA sequence: TGTGCCAGCAGTTCCCACCGGGACAGATATAGCAATCAGCCCCAGCATTTT. The full variable domain, its missing parts supplied by reference TRBV28 and TRBJ1-5, is DVKVTQSSRYLVKRTGEKVFLECVQDMDHENMFWYRQDPGLGLRLIYFSYDVKMKEKGDIPEGYSVSREKKERFSLILESASTNQTSMYLCASSSHRDRYSNQPQHFGDGTRLSIL.

The chain uses TRBV14 and TRBJ2-7, with D uncertain. Trimming took off 0 bases at V and 4 bases at J, with 7 bases between the two ends. The V gene's germline CDR1 is SGHDN and CDR2 FVKESK. The CDR3 sequence is 13 residues long. DNA of the CDR3: TGTGCCAGCAGCCAAGATCAACAGTACGAGCAGTACTTC. Amino acids: CASSQDQQYEQYF.

This chain connects TRBV6-5 to TRBJ1-5; 8 positions agree with TRBD1. Unmatched junction bases numbered 5, after V lost 2 bases and J lost 11 bases. Germline V lookup: CDR1 MNHEY, CDR2 SVGAGI. The CDR3 runs to 13 residues. The DNA of the CDR3 is TGTGCCAGCAGTTACGACAGGGGAGGTACCCAGCATTTT. The encoded protein is CASSYDRGGTQHF.

V and J are TRBV7-2 and TRBJ2-1, with 15 bases fitting TRBD2. The V gene end was trimmed by 3 bases and the J gene end by 8 bases; junction bases not matched to a gene: 2. The CDR3 sequence is 15 residues long. Germline V lookup: CDR1 SGHTA, CDR2 FQGNSA. The chain's CDR3 is CASSFGLAGGDEQFF. CDR3 in DNA: TGTGCCAGCAGCTTCGGACTAGCGGGAGGGGATGAGCAGTTCTTC. Using reference TRBV7-2 and TRBJ2-1 for the parts outside the CDR3, the full variable domain is GAGVSQSPSNKVTEKGKDVELRCDPISGHTALYWYRQSLGQGLEFLIYFQGNSAPDKSGLPSDRFSAERTGGSVSTLTIQRTQQEDSAVYLCASSFGLAGGDEQFFGPGTRLTVL.

The chain uses TRBV27 and TRBJ1-2, with no clear D. V lost 10 bases to trimming and J lost 1 base, with 16 bases between them. Germline assignment: CDR1 MNHEY and CDR2 SMNVEV (reference sequence). This CDR3 contains 14 residues. As DNA, the CDR3 is TGTGCCACCCGGTTTGCGGGGAATAACTATGGCTACACCTTC. Its translation: CATRFAGNNYGYTF.

V gene TRBV29-1 combines with J gene TRBJ1-4; 7 bases are a match to TRBD1. The CDR3 has 14 residues. The V and J ends lost 6 bases and 0 bases, in that order; junction bases with no gene match: 4. The germline CDR1 and CDR2 sequences are SQVTM and ANQGSEA. CDR3 DNA: TGCAGCGTCTCAGACAGGGCAACTAATGAAAAACTGTTTTTT. Its translation is CSVSDRATNEKLFF. Full variable domain (remainder filled in from reference TRBV29-1 and TRBJ1-4): SAVISQKPSRDICQRGTSLTIQCQVDSQVTMMFWYRQQPGQSLTLIATANQGSEATYESGFVIDKFPISRPNLTFSTLTVSNMSPEDSSIYLCSVSDRATNEKLFFGSGTQLSVL.